The present T cell receptor (beta chain) was sequenced within a study of shared clonotypes between healthy human individuals. As regards this clone: Its antigen is not known.

Clones were sequenced by immunoSEQ multiplex PCR, and TCRdb holds only the in-frame ones, with some missing. The sample gives about 2.4 million clones, more than 85% of which show up once; 0.36% is in the top ten. The CDR3 extends over 12 amino acids. The V segment lost 4 bases and the J segment 7 bases; nucleotides outside the gene matches: 4. From germline, CDR1 is SNHLY and CDR2 FYNNEI. Notes on the study in general: Sampling was confined to blood; repertoires within tissues likely differ.

This clonotype originated in a man aged 18 to 29 in good health. Some clones in this sample may be carry-over from other donors' samples. This sequence joins TRBV2 and TRBJ2-7, with 7 bases that match TRBD2. The material sequenced was naive CD4+ T cells from PBMCs. The subset was: CD45RA+ positively selected. In DNA form, the CDR3 reads TGTGCCAGCAGTGGGGGAGCGGGGGAGCAGTACTTC. This translates into CASSGGAGEQYF.